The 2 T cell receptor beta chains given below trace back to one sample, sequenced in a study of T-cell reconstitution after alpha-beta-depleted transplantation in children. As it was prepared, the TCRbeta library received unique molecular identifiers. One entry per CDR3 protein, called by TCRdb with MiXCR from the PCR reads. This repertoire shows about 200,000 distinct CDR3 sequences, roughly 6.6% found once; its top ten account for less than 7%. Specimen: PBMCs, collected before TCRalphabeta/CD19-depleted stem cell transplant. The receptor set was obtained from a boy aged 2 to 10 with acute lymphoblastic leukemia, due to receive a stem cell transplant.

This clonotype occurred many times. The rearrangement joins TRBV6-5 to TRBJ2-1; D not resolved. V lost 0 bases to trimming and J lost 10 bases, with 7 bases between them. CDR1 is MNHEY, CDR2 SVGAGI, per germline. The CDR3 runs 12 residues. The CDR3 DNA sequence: TGTGCCAGCAGTTACTCGATAGGGGAGCAGTTCTTC. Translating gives CASSYSIGEQFF.

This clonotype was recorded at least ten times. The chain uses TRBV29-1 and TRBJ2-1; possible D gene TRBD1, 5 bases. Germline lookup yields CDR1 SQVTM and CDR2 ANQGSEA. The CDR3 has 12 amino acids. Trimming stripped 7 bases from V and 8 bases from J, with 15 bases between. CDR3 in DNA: TGCAGCGCCTCTCTTGGGGCCCATGAGCAGTTCTTC. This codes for CSASLGAHEQFF.